Shown below are 13 T cell receptor beta chains from a single sample sequenced in a study of neurological immune-mediated disorders. TCRdb ran MiXCR on the 5' RACE reads and lists one entry per CDR3 protein. Of around 60,000 distinct CDR3 sequences in the sample, roughly a tenth were seen once. Time point: longitudinal time-point 1 (baseline). Sequencing was done on a sample of PBMCs. These receptors were taken from a male donor with HTLV-1-associated myelopathy (HAM/TSP).

This clonotype was recorded many times. This rearrangement joins TRBV28 to TRBJ1-1; no firm D call. CDR1 is MDHEN and CDR2 is SYDVKM in the germline V gene. Trimming removed 1 base from V and 10 bases from J, with 13 bases in between. The CDR3 has 13 residues. CDR3 in amino acids: CASSLSAPPGAFF. The CDR3 coding sequence is TGTGCCAGCAGTTTATCGGCACCCCCCGGAGCTTTCTTT. The full variable domain, rest sourced from reference TRBV28 and TRBJ1-1, is DVKVTQSSRYLVKRTGEKVFLECVQDMDHENMFWYRQDPGLGLRLIYFSYDVKMKEKGDIPEGYSVSREKKERFSLILESASTNQTSMYLCASSLSAPPGAFFGQGTRLTVV.

This clonotype has only a few counts. The chain employs TRBV20-1 and TRBJ2-4; 8 bases line up with TRBD1. Germline V lookup: CDR1 DFQATT, CDR2 SNEGSKA (reference sequence). Trimming at V came to 6 bases and at J to 8 bases, leaving 9 bases not matched to a gene. The CDR3 runs 13 residues. CDR3 nucleotides: TGCAGTGCCTTGGACAGGGTCACTTACATTCAGTACTTC. Its translation: CSALDRVTYIQYF.

This clonotype was seen many times. The chain joins TRBV6-6 to TRBJ2-5; D call uncertain. The CDR3 contains 16 residues. The V and J ends lost 0 bases and 6 bases respectively, with 17 bases between them. Germline CDR1 reads MNHNY; CDR2 reads SVGAGI (reference sequence). CDR3 amino acids: CASSYSTRPERKTQYF. The DNA of the CDR3 is TGTGCCAGCAGTTACTCGACTCGACCGGAGCGAAAGACCCAGTACTTC.

This clonotype was detected ten times or more. The CDR3, as DNA: TGCAGTGCTAGAACGGGGGGCTATAGTCAGCCCCAGCATTTT. Its protein product is CSARTGGYSQPQHF. This chain links TRBV20-1 with TRBJ1-5, with D tentatively TRBD1 (6 bases). Germline V CDR1 and CDR2: DFQATT, SNEGSKA (reference sequence). The CDR3 consists of 14 residues. The V end was cut by 2 bases, the J end by 6 bases, with 14 bases between.

The table lists this clonotype with a few counts. CDR3 in amino acids: CSVEWGGAQGSRNYEQYF. In DNA form, the CDR3 reads TGCAGCGTTGAATGGGGGGGGGCCCAAGGTAGCCGAAACTACGAGCAGTACTTC. This rearrangement joins TRBV29-1 to TRBJ2-7, with D possibly TRBD2 on 7 matching bases. V gave up 2 bases and J gave up 3 bases, with 26 bases separating them. CDR1 is SQVTM, CDR2 ANQGSEA, per germline. The CDR3 is 18 amino acids.

This clonotype was seen more than once but under ten times. The chain carries TRBV25-1 and TRBJ2-1; 10 nucleotides align to TRBD2. With 10 bases clipped from V and 5 bases from J, the junction kept 8 bases outside the gene matches. Per germline, CDR1 MGHDK and CDR2 SYGVNS. CDR3 length: 14 residues. The CDR3 protein is CATSLAGNDNEQFF. CDR3 coding DNA: TGTGCCACCTCACTAGCGGGGAACGACAATGAGCAGTTCTTC.

This clonotype has a count of ten or more. V and J are TRBV5-1 and TRBJ2-7, with D perhaps matching TRBD2 (6 bases). The CDR3 runs to 16 residues. The V gene lost 0 bases and the J gene lost 2 bases, with 15 bases spanning the gap. CDR1 is SGHRS, CDR2 YFSETQ, per germline. The CDR3 is CASSLDAGRGAYEQYF. DNA for the CDR3: TGCGCCAGCAGCTTGGACGCGGGACGGGGAGCCTACGAGCAGTACTTC.

J is TRBJ2-7 and V is TRBV6-2 or TRBV6-3; 12 nucleotides align to TRBD1. Looked up from germline, CDR1 is MNHEY and CDR2 is SVGEGT. The CDR3 contains 18 residues. J was trimmed by 5 bases and V by 4 bases; bases with no gene match: 15. Written as DNA, the CDR3 is TGTGCCAGCAGTTCAAGCCGACCCGGGACAGGGGGCACAGACGAGCAGTACTTC. It yields the protein CASSSSRPGTGGTDEQYF.

J is TRBJ1-1 and V is TRBV27; TRBD1 is a possible D gene (5 bases). V lost 2 bases to trimming and J lost 2 bases, with 9 bases between them. Germline V lookup: CDR1 MNHEY, CDR2 SMNVEV (reference sequence). The CDR3 contains 14 residues. In DNA form, the CDR3 reads TGTGCCAGCAGTTTACAGGGCTCAAACACTGAAGCTTTCTTT. Translated: CASSLQGSNTEAFF.

The sample holds many counts of this clonotype. V gene TRBV7-9 combines with J gene TRBJ2-2; D unclear. Germline-derived CDR1 and CDR2 are SEHNR and FQNEAQ (reference sequence). Trimming left V 3 bases short and J 4 bases short, with 9 bases between. The CDR3 runs 14 residues. CDR3 nucleotides: TGTGCCAGCAGCTTCACCCAGAGCACCGGGGAGCTGTTTTTT. Its translation is CASSFTQSTGELFF.

This clonotype was found many times. The chain combines TRBV7-2 with TRBJ1-2, with D tentatively TRBD1 (5 bases). The V gene lost 0 bases and the J gene lost 8 bases, with 13 bases spanning the gap. The CDR3 covers 14 residues. Germline CDR1 is SGHTA and CDR2 is FQGNSA. The chain's CDR3 is CASSLALGEGGYTF. Written as DNA, the CDR3 is TGTGCCAGCAGCTTAGCGCTCGGGGAGGGGGGCTACACCTTC.

This clonotype was observed a few times. The rearrangement joins TRBV7-2 to TRBJ2-5; either TRBD1 or TRBD2 may fit D (5 bases each). CDR3 length: 14 amino acids. CDR1 is SGHTA, CDR2 FQGNSA, per germline. The V gene lost 7 bases and the J gene lost 5 bases, with 17 bases spanning the gap. CDR3 protein: CASNTDGKGETQYF. The CDR3 nucleotides read TGTGCCAGCAACACGGACGGGAAGGGGGAGACCCAGTACTTC.

The chain is built from TRBV11-2 and TRBJ1-5; unclear D gene. In germline, CDR1 is SGHAT, CDR2 FQNNGV. V was cut by 0 bases and J by 5 bases, with 8 bases left in between. The CDR3 loop spans 14 amino acids. CDR3 coding DNA: TGTGCCAGCAGCTTAGATAGAGTGGATCAGCCCCAGCATTTT. Residues: CASSLDRVDQPQHF.